This T cell receptor (beta chain) originates from a study of a mutant IDH1 vaccine in newly diagnosed glioma. Turning to the study itself: Vaccines were first given 4-6 weeks after radiotherapy alone, or with temozolomide cycles.

TCRdb keeps only in-frame clones here, not all; method: immunoSEQ multiplex PCR. This sample has roughly 28,000 clones, with around 80% found just once. The time point denotes: week 5, during vaccination. What each vaccine dose contained was 300 ug of mutant IDH1 20-mer peptide, accompanied by topical imiquimod. Comment on this clone: No antigen is known for it.

Sequences were derived from PBMCs, sampled from a glioma patient whose treatment included an IDH1 peptide vaccine. This TCR came from a man aged 35 to 55 with glioma. Some clones in this sample may be carry-over from other donors' samples.

The CDR3 bases are TGTGCCAGCAGCCCCCTTGGTGGATCCTACGAGCAGTACTTC. Translation: CASSPLGGSYEQYF. The rearrangement uses TRBV4-2 and TRBJ2-7; D is unclear. The CDR3 sequence is 14 residues long. With 4 bases removed from V and 1 base from J, the gap between germline ends came to 11 bases. Looked up from germline, CDR1 is LGHNA and CDR2 is YNFKEQ.